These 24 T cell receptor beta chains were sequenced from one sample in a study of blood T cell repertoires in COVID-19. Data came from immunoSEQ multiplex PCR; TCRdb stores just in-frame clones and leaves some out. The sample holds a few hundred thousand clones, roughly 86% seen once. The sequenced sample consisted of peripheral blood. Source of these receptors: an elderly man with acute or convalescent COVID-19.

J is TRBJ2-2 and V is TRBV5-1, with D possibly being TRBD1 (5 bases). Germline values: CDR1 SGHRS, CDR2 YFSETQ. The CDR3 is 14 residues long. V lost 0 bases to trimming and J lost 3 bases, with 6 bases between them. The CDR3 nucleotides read TGCGCCAGCAGCTTGGGACAGTACACCGGGGAGCTGTTTTTT. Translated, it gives CASSLGQYTGELFF.

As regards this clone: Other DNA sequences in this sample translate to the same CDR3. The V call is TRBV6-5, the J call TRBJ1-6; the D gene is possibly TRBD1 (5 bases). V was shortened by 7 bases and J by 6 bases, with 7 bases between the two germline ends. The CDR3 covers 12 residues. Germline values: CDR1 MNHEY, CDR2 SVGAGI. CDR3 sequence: CASTQGNSPLHF. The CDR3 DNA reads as TGTGCCAGCACCCAGGGTAATTCACCCCTCCACTTT.

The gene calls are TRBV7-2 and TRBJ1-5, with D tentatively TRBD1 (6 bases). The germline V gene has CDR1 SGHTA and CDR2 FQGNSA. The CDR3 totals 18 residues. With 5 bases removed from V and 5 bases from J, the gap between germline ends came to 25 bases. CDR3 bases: TGTGCCAGCAGCCGCTCCCCCGGGGGGCGCTTGGATGATCAGCCCCAGCATTTT. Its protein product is CASSRSPGGRLDDQPQHF. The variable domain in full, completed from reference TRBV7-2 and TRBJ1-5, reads GAGVSQSPSNKVTEKGKDVELRCDPISGHTALYWYRQSLGQGLEFLIYFQGNSAPDKSGLPSDRFSAERTGGSVSTLTIQRTQQEDSAVYLCASSRSPGGRLDDQPQHFGDGTRLSIL.

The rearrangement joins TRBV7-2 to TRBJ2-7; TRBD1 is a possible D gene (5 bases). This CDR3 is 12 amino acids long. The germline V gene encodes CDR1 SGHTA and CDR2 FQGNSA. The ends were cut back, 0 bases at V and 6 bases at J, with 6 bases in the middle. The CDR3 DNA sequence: TGTGCCAGCAGCTTAGCCCAGGGCGAGCAGTACTTC. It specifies CASSLAQGEQYF.

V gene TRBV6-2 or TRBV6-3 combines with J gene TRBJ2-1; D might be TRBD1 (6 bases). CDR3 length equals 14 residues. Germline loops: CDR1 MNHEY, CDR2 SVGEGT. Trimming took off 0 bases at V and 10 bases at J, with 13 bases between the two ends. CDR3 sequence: CASSYSLRGFEQFF. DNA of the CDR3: TGTGCCAGCAGTTACTCGCTCAGGGGATTCGAGCAGTTCTTC.

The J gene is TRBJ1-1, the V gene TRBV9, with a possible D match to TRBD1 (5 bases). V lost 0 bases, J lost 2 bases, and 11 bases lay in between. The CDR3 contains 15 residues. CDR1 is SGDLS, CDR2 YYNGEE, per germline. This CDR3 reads CASSVAGHPNTEAFF. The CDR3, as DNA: TGTGCCAGCAGCGTAGCAGGACACCCAAACACTGAAGCTTTCTTT.

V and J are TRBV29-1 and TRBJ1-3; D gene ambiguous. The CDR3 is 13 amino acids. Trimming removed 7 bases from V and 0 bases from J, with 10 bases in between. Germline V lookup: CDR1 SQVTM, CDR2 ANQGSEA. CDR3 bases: TGCAGCGCCCGAGGAGTCTCTGGAAACACCATATATTTT. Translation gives CSARGVSGNTIYF.

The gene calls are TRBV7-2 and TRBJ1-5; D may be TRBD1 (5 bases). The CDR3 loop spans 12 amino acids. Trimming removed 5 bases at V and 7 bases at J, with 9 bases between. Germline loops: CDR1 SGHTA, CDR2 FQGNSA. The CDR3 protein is CASSIGGQPQHF. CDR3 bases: TGTGCCAGCAGCATTGGGGGGCAGCCCCAGCATTTT.

The CDR3 loop is CASSERQGAVQPQHF. In DNA form, the CDR3 reads TGTGCCAGCAGTGAACGACAGGGGGCTGTACAGCCCCAGCATTTT. V gene TRBV6-1 combines with J gene TRBJ1-5; 10 nucleotides match TRBD1. The germline CDR1 and CDR2 sequences are MNHNS and SASEGT. J gave up 7 bases and V 2 bases, and 5 bases lay outside the gene matches. The CDR3 contains 15 residues.

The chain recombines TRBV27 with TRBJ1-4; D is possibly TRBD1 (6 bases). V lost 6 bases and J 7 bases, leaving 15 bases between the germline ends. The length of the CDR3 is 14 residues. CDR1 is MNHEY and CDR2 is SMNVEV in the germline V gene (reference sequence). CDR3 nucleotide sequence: TGTGCCAGCAGACAGACAGGAGGTTTTGAAAAACTGTTTTTT. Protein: CASRQTGGFEKLFF.

Written as DNA, the CDR3 is TGTGCCAGCAGCGTAGAGCCTCAGGGGGGTAACTATGGCTACACCTTC. It is translated as CASSVEPQGGNYGYTF. The chain couples TRBV9 to TRBJ1-2; 7 bases line up with TRBD1. J gave up 1 base and V 0 bases, and 6 bases lay outside the gene matches. Germline loops: CDR1 SGDLS, CDR2 YYNGEE. This CDR3 has 16 amino acids.

This CDR3 is CATSDATSGSPGTQYF. CDR3 DNA: TGTGCCACCAGTGATGCGACTAGCGGGAGTCCGGGGACCCAGTACTTC. The chain employs TRBV24-1 and TRBJ2-5, with TRBD2 identical over 12 bases. With V trimmed by 3 bases and J by 7 bases, 8 bases remained unmatched. CDR1 and CDR2 (germline): KGHDR, SFDVKD. This CDR3 contains 16 residues.

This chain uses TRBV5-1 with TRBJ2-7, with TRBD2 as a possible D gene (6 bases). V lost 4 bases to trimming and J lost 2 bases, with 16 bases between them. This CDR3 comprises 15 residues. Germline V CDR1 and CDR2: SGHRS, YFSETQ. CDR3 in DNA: TGCGCCAGCAGCCCGGGGGTCACCCCCCCCTACGAGCAGTACTTC. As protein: CASSPGVTPPYEQYF.

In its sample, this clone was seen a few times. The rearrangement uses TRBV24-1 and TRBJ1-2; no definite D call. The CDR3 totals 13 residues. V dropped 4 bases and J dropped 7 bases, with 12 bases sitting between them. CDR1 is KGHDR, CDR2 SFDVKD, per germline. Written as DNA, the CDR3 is TGTGCCACCAGTGACCCCCCCCGGGTTGGCTACACCTTC. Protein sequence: CATSDPPRVGYTF.

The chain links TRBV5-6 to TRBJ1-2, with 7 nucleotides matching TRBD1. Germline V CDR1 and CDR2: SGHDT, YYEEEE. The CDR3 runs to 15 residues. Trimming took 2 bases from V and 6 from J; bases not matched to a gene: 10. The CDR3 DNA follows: TGTGCCAGCAGCTTCTTACAGGGGTCAGGGAATGGCTACACCTTC. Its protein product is CASSFLQGSGNGYTF.

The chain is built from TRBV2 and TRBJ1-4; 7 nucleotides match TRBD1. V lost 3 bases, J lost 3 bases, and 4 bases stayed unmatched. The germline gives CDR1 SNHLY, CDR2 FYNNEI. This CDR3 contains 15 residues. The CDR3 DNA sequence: TGTGCCAGCAGTGATTCCGGGACAGCTAATGAAAAACTGTTTTTT. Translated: CASSDSGTANEKLFF.

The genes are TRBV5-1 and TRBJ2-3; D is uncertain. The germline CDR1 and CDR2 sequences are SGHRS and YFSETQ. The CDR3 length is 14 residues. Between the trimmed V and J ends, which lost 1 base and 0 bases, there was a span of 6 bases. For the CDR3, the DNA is TGCGCCAGCAGCTTGATCGGTAGCACAGATACGCAGTATTTT. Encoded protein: CASSLIGSTDTQYF.

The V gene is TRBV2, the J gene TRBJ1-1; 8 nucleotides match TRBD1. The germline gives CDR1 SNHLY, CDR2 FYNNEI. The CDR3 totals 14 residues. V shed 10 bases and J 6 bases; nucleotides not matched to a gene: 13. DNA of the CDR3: TGTGCCACCCGAAGGACAGGGCGTGTAGCTGAAGCTTTCTTT. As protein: CATRRTGRVAEAFF. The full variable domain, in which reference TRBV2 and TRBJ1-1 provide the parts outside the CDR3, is EPEVTQTPSHQVTQMGQEVILRCVPISNHLYFYWYRQILGQKVEFLVSFYNNEISEKSEIFDDQFSVERPDGSNFTLKIRSTKLEDSAMYFCATRRTGRVAEAFFGQGTRLTVV.

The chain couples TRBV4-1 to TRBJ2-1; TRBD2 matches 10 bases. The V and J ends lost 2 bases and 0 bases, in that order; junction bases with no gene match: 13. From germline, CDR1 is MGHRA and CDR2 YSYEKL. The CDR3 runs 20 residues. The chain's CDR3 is CASSQSGGLAGASSYNEQFF. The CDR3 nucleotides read TGCGCCAGCAGCCAATCGGGAGGCCTAGCGGGGGCCAGCTCCTACAATGAGCAGTTCTTC.

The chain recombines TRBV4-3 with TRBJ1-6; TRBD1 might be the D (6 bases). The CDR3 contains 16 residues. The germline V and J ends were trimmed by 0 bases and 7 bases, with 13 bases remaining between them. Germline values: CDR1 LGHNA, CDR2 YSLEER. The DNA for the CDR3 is TGCGCCAGCAGCCAAGATCGGGGGGCCCCCAATTCACCCCTCCACTTT. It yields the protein CASSQDRGAPNSPLHF.

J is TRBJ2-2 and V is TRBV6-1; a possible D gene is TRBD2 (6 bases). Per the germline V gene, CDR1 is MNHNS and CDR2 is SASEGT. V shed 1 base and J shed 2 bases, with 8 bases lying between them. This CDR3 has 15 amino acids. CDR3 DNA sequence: TGTGCCAGCAGTGAAGGGGCGGGAAACACCGGGGAGCTGTTTTTT. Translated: CASSEGAGNTGELFF.

The CDR3 coding sequence is TGCAGCGTGCTTCGGGACTTTGAAGCTTTCTTT. Translation gives CSVLRDFEAFF. The chain combines TRBV29-1 with TRBJ1-1, with a possible D match to TRBD1 (5 bases). The germline V gene has CDR1 SQVTM and CDR2 ANQGSEA. This CDR3 is built from 11 residues. Deletions cut 6 bases from V and 7 bases from J, with 12 bases between.

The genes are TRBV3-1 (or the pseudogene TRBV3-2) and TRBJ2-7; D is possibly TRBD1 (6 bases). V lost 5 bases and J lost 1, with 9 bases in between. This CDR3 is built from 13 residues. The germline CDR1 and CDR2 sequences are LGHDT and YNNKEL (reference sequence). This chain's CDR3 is CASSEGQSYEQYF. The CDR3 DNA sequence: TGTGCCAGCAGCGAAGGACAGTCCTACGAGCAGTACTTC.

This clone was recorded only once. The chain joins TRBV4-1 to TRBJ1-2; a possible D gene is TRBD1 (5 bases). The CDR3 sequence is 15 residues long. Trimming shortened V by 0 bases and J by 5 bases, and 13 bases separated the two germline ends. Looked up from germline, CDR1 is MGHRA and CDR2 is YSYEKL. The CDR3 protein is CASSQDGAGRYGYTF. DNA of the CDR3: TGCGCCAGCAGCCAAGATGGGGCAGGGAGGTATGGCTACACCTTC.